This T cell receptor beta chain was sequenced for a study of blood T cell repertoires in COVID-19. Source study methods: Cell counts per sample came from amplifying reference gene primers. The data were produced by immunoSEQ multiplex PCR, yet TCRdb's version contains in-frame clones alone and is incomplete. V and J calls and clone size are as listed in that table; D and trimming were resolved from the DNA. The profile shows some 140,000 clones, around 79% of them singletons. As for this clone: One end of the junction is discordant with germline, which a read error may explain.

The receptor was derived from a man older than 75 with acute or convalescent COVID-19. The sequenced material came from peripheral blood.

CDR3 DNA sequence: TGTGCCAGCAGTTTTGACAGTCAGACAGGGGTTGGGCTCTTC. This gives the protein CASSFDSQTGVGLF. The V and J genes are TRBV5-4 and TRBJ2-1; 8 bases are shared with TRBD1. CDR1 and CDR2 (germline): SGHNT, YYREEE (reference sequence). CDR3 length equals 14 residues.